This is a list of T cell receptor beta chains from one sample in a study of cytomegalovirus exposure and HLA in healthy donors. The repertoire was sequenced with immunoSEQ multiplex PCR; TCRdb's copy has only in-frame clones and lacks some. The profile covers over 150,000 clones, with around 77% appearing a single time and 3.5% to 4.5% taken by the ten largest. Sequencing input: PBMCs. Receptors originate from a man younger than 40 in good health and CMV-seropositive. Each CDR3 is given with its conserved first and last residue. A D gene is named only where the DNA matches it firmly. Size tells how often a clone was seen (once, few, many) or the class of an expanded clone, and some rows leave it out.

CDR3aa: CASSLGTEGFEEQYF
CDR3nt: TGTGCCAGCAGCTTGGGGACGGAGGGGTTTGAAGAGCAGTACTTC
abundance: .
len: 15
d_gene: .
v_gene: TRBV5-4
j_gene: TRBJ2-7

CDR3aa: CASSSASGTQETQYF
CDR3nt: TGTGCCAGTAGTTCAGCTAGCGGGACTCAAGAGACCCAGTACTTC
abundance: .
len: 15
d_gene: TRBD2
v_gene: TRBV19
j_gene: TRBJ2-5

CDR3aa: CAISGGLLNYEQYF
CDR3nt: TGTGCCATCAGTGGGGGACTCCTCAACTACGAGCAGTACTTC
abundance: .
len: 14
d_gene: .
v_gene: TRBV10-3
j_gene: TRBJ2-7

CDR3aa: CASSRPGTNYGYTF
CDR3nt: TGTGCCAGCAGCCGACCAGGGACTAACTATGGCTACACCTTC
abundance: .
len: 14
d_gene: .
v_gene: TRBV5-5
j_gene: TRBJ1-2

CDR3aa: CASSQQHYEQYF
CDR3nt: TGTGCCAGCAGTCAACAGCACTACGAGCAGTACTTC
abundance: .
len: 12
d_gene: .
v_gene: TRBV28
j_gene: TRBJ2-7

CDR3aa: CASSPRKDRQETQYF
CDR3nt: TGTGCCAGCTCACCACGTAAGGACAGACAAGAGACCCAGTACTTC
abundance: .
len: 15
d_gene: .
v_gene: TRBV18
j_gene: TRBJ2-5

CDR3aa: CASSLAGVTNNEQFF
CDR3nt: TGCGCCAGCAGCTTAGCGGGGGTTACCAACAATGAGCAGTTCTTC
abundance: .
len: 15
d_gene: TRBD2
v_gene: TRBV5-1
j_gene: TRBJ2-1

CDR3aa: CASSWDTTTNEKLFF
CDR3nt: TGTGCCAGCAGTTGGGACACTACAACTAATGAAAAACTGTTTTTT
abundance: .
len: 15
d_gene: .
v_gene: TRBV6-6
j_gene: TRBJ1-4

CDR3aa: CASSIYAGQPQHF
CDR3nt: TGTGCCAGTAGTATCTATGCGGGTCAGCCCCAGCATTTT
abundance: few
len: 13
d_gene: .
v_gene: TRBV19
j_gene: TRBJ1-5

CDR3aa: CASSYGQGNYGYTF
CDR3nt: TGTGCCAGCAGTTACGGCCAGGGAAACTATGGCTACACCTTC
abundance: .
len: 14
d_gene: .
v_gene: TRBV6-5
j_gene: TRBJ1-2

CDR3aa: CASSVATSGGSNTGELFF
CDR3nt: TGCGCCAGCAGTGTAGCGACTAGCGGGGGGTCTAACACCGGGGAGCTGTTTTTT
abundance: .
len: 18
d_gene: TRBD2
v_gene: TRBV10-2
j_gene: TRBJ2-2

CDR3aa: CASSPGTRGAAQPQHF
CDR3nt: TGCGCCAGCAGCCCTGGAACCAGGGGGGCCGCACAGCCCCAGCATTTT
abundance: .
len: 16
d_gene: TRBD1
v_gene: TRBV5-1
j_gene: TRBJ1-5

CDR3aa: CASSQTGGNQPQHF
CDR3nt: TGTGCCAGCAGTCAGACAGGGGGCAACCAGCCCCAGCATTTT
abundance: .
len: 14
d_gene: TRBD1
v_gene: TRBV7-2
j_gene: TRBJ1-5

CDR3aa: CASSPRTGVDYGYTF
CDR3nt: TGTGCCAGCAGCCCCAGGACAGGGGTTGACTATGGCTACACCTTC
abundance: .
len: 15
d_gene: TRBD1
v_gene: TRBV28
j_gene: TRBJ1-2

CDR3aa: CASSMGQAESHEQYF
CDR3nt: TGTGCCAGTAGTATGGGACAGGCAGAAAGCCACGAGCAGTACTTC
abundance: .
len: 15
d_gene: TRBD1
v_gene: TRBV19
j_gene: TRBJ2-7

CDR3aa: CASSLLNNSPLHF
CDR3nt: TGTGCCAGCAGTCTACTTAATAATTCACCCCTCCACTTT
abundance: .
len: 13
d_gene: .
v_gene: TRBV27
j_gene: TRBJ1-6

CDR3aa: CASSQSTDTQYF
CDR3nt: TGTGCCAGCAGCCAGAGCACAGATACGCAGTATTTT
abundance: .
len: 12
d_gene: .
v_gene: TRBV7-3
j_gene: TRBJ2-3

CDR3aa: CASSQLRAEAFF
CDR3nt: TGCGCCAGCAGCCAGCTGAGGGCTGAAGCTTTCTTT
abundance: .
len: 12
d_gene: .
v_gene: TRBV4-1
j_gene: TRBJ1-1

CDR3aa: CASSFGDSGANVLTF
CDR3nt: TGCGCCAGCAGCTTCGGAGATTCAGGGGCCAACGTCCTGACTTTC
abundance: .
len: 15
d_gene: .
v_gene: TRBV5-1
j_gene: TRBJ2-6

CDR3aa: CASTYSPSYEQYF
CDR3nt: TGTGCCAGCACGTACTCTCCCTCCTACGAGCAGTACTTC
abundance: .
len: 13
d_gene: .
v_gene: TRBV28
j_gene: TRBJ2-7

CDR3aa: CASGRRTGRSFGYTF
CDR3nt: TGTGCTAGTGGCCGCCGGACAGGTAGGTCTTTTGGCTACACCTTC
abundance: once
len: 15
d_gene: TRBD1
v_gene: TRBV12-5
j_gene: TRBJ1-2

CDR3aa: CASRLTGGAYGYTF
CDR3nt: TGTGCCAGCAGGCTGACAGGGGGCGCCTATGGCTACACCTTC
abundance: .
len: 14
d_gene: TRBD1
v_gene: TRBV2
j_gene: TRBJ1-2

CDR3aa: CAYSPGGGGYNQPQHF
CDR3nt: TGTGCCTACTCCCCCGGCGGGGGCGGCTACAATCAGCCCCAGCATTTT
abundance: .
len: 16
d_gene: .
v_gene: TRBV30
j_gene: TRBJ1-5

CDR3aa: CASRSQGGNTEAFF
CDR3nt: TGTGCCAGCAGATCACAGGGCGGGAACACTGAAGCTTTCTTT
abundance: .
len: 14
d_gene: .
v_gene: TRBV27
j_gene: TRBJ1-1

CDR3aa: CASSLVGGNQPQHF
CDR3nt: TGTGCCAGCAGCTTGGTTGGAGGCAATCAGCCCCAGCATTTT
abundance: few
len: 14
d_gene: .
v_gene: TRBV5-5
j_gene: TRBJ1-5

CDR3aa: CASSLRGFTGELFF
CDR3nt: TGTGCCAGCTCTCTCCGGGGGTTTACCGGGGAGCTGTTTTTT
abundance: once
len: 14
d_gene: .
v_gene: TRBV2
j_gene: TRBJ2-2

CDR3aa: CASSERGGASYGYTF
CDR3nt: TGTGCCAGCAGTGAGAGGGGGGGCGCGAGCTATGGCTACACCTTC
abundance: .
len: 15
d_gene: .
v_gene: TRBV2
j_gene: TRBJ1-2

CDR3aa: CASSNRDNSYNEQFF
CDR3nt: TGTGCCAGCAGCAACCGGGACAACTCCTACAATGAGCAGTTCTTC
abundance: .
len: 15
d_gene: .
v_gene: TRBV11-3
j_gene: TRBJ2-1

CDR3aa: CASSPRQGPDYGYTF
CDR3nt: TGTGCCAGCTCACCACGACAGGGGCCGGACTATGGCTACACCTTC
abundance: .
len: 15
d_gene: TRBD1
v_gene: TRBV18
j_gene: TRBJ1-2

CDR3aa: CASSESGETYEQYF
CDR3nt: TGTGCCAGCAGTGAATCAGGGGAAACCTACGAGCAGTACTTC
abundance: .
len: 14
d_gene: .
v_gene: TRBV6-1
j_gene: TRBJ2-7

CDR3aa: CASGYRVQSTDTQYF
CDR3nt: TGCGCCAGCGGCTACAGGGTTCAATCCACAGATACGCAGTATTTT
abundance: once
len: 15
d_gene: .
v_gene: TRBV5-1
j_gene: TRBJ2-3

CDR3aa: CAWSRGQGFSEKLFF
CDR3nt: TGTGCCTGGAGTCGGGGACAGGGCTTTTCGGAGAAACTGTTTTTT
abundance: .
len: 15
d_gene: TRBD1
v_gene: TRBV30
j_gene: TRBJ1-4

CDR3aa: CASILTGTSHYEQYF
CDR3nt: TGTGCCAGCATTTTAACCGGGACTAGTCATTACGAGCAGTACTTC
abundance: .
len: 15
d_gene: TRBD2
v_gene: TRBV7-2
j_gene: TRBJ2-7

CDR3aa: CASSRTLAGGESYEQYF
CDR3nt: TGCGCCAGCAGCCGGACACTAGCGGGGGGCGAGTCCTACGAGCAGTACTTC
abundance: .
len: 17
d_gene: TRBD2
v_gene: TRBV5-1
j_gene: TRBJ2-7

CDR3aa: CASSQEWSGGDTDTQYF
CDR3nt: TGCGCCAGCAGCCAAGAATGGAGCGGGGGGGATACAGATACGCAGTATTTT
abundance: .
len: 17
d_gene: TRBD2
v_gene: TRBV4-3
j_gene: TRBJ2-3

CDR3aa: CATKGVMETQYF
CDR3nt: TGTGCCACCAAGGGGGTTATGGAGACCCAGTACTTC
abundance: .
len: 12
d_gene: .
v_gene: TRBV28
j_gene: TRBJ2-5